The 29 T cell receptor beta chains reported below all come from one sample, sequenced in a study of T cells in Graves' hyperthyroidism and ophthalmopathy. Using RNA transcripts as the source, TCR beta CDR3 regions were amplified. A set of HTBI primers served as the primers for a first-round RT-PCR of the TCR CDR3. Via MiXCR, TCRdb re-called the multiplex PCR reads, giving one row per CDR3 protein. Of just under 750,000 distinct CDR3 sequences listed, approximately 36% are singletons. Sequenced sample: blood. The receptors originated from a woman aged 40 to 50 with Graves' hyperthyroidism.

In the case of this clonotype: Just one base apart from a much larger clone, this may be a read error. The chain employs TRBV14 and TRBJ1-6; D gene uncertain. This CDR3 comprises 13 residues. The germline V gene encodes CDR1 SGHDN and CDR2 FVKESK. V was cut by 3 bases and J by 5 bases, with 5 bases left in between. CDR3 sequence: CASSQRDNSPLHF. CDR3 bases: TGTGCCAGCAGCCAGAGGGATAATTCACCCCTCCACTTT. The full variable domain, completed using reference TRBV14 and TRBJ1-6, is EAGVTQFPSHSVIEKGQTVTLRCDPISGHDNLYWYRRVMGKEIKFLLHFVKESKQDESGMPNNRFLAERTGGTYSTLKVQPAELEDSGVYFCASSQRDNSPLHFGNGTRLTVT.

The V gene is TRBV5-6, the J gene TRBJ1-1; 10 nucleotides agree with TRBD1. Germline V gene data show CDR1 as SGHDT and CDR2 as YYEEEE. CDR3 length equals 15 residues. Trimming cost V 4 bases and J 4 bases; bases outside gene matches: 7. The CDR3 sequence is CASSPAGTGATEAFF. The CDR3 DNA sequence: TGTGCCAGCAGCCCGGCGGGGACAGGGGCCACTGAAGCTTTCTTT.

This clonotype was recorded many times. The V call is TRBV19, the J call TRBJ1-1; the D gene is possibly TRBD1 (6 bases). The CDR3 extends over 14 amino acids. The germline gives CDR1 LNHDA, CDR2 SQIVND (reference sequence). V was trimmed by 4 bases and J by 2 bases, leaving 11 bases between them. CDR3 loop: CASSRGTTNTEAFF. CDR3 DNA: TGTGCCAGTAGTAGAGGGACAACAAACACTGAAGCTTTCTTT.

This chain uses TRBV10-1 with TRBJ2-7, with unresolved D. Trimming pared 1 base from V and 3 bases from J, leaving 13 bases between. The CDR3 loop spans 15 amino acids. Germline loops: CDR1 WNHNN, CDR2 SYGVQD (reference sequence). CDR3 in DNA: TGCGCCAGCAGTGAGTGGCGAGCAGAGTACTACGAGCAGTACTTC. Translating gives CASSEWRAEYYEQYF.

This clonotype appeared a few times. Just one base apart from a much larger clone, this may be a read error. The chain combines TRBV3-1 with TRBJ1-3; D unresolved. The CDR3 has 13 amino acids. CDR1 is LGHDT, CDR2 YNNKEL, per germline (reference sequence). V dropped 1 base and J dropped 2 bases, with 3 bases sitting between them. The CDR3 DNA reads TGTGCCAGCAGCCAAGTCCCTGGAAACACCATATATTTT. It encodes CASSQVPGNTIYF.

J is TRBJ2-6 and V is TRBV9, with D unclear. V lost 0 bases, J lost 4 bases, and 8 bases lay in between. Germline V gene lookup returns CDR1 SGDLS and CDR2 YYNGEE. The CDR3 totals 15 residues. CDR3 protein: CASSVGRTGANVLTF. CDR3 in DNA: TGTGCCAGCAGCGTAGGAAGGACCGGGGCCAACGTCCTGACTTTC.

This clonotype was counted at least ten times. The chain uses TRBV7-9 and TRBJ1-1; D is undetermined. CDR1 and CDR2 (germline): SEHNR, FQNEAQ (reference sequence). V was trimmed by 5 bases and J by 7 bases, leaving 11 bases between them. The length of the CDR3 is 12 residues. The DNA of the CDR3 is TGTGCCAGCAGCCCCGGGTTGGGTGAAGCTTTCTTT. It is translated as CASSPGLGEAFF. The full variable domain, in which reference TRBV7-9 and TRBJ1-1 provide the parts outside the CDR3, is DTGVSQNPRHKITKRGQNVTFRCDPISEHNRLYWYRQTLGQGPEFLTYFQNEAQLEKSRLLSDRFSAERPKGSFSTLEIQRTEQGDSAMYLCASSPGLGEAFFGQGTRLTVV.

This clonotype showed up just a few times. V and J are TRBV10-3 and TRBJ2-3, with TRBD2 identical over 10 bases. Trimming at V came to 6 bases and at J to 4 bases, leaving 7 bases not matched to a gene. The length of the CDR3 is 15 residues. CDR1 and CDR2 from the germline V gene are ENHRY and SYGVKD. The CDR3 DNA reads as TGTGCCATCAGGGCCGGGACTAGCGCCGCAGATACGCAGTATTTT. Its translation is CAIRAGTSAADTQYF.

This clonotype has a count of ten or more. The chain combines TRBV19 with TRBJ1-5; tentatively, D is TRBD1 (6 bases). CDR3 length: 16 residues. Germline values: CDR1 LNHDA, CDR2 SQIVND (reference sequence). V was clipped by 5 bases and J by 1 base, with 15 bases between them. Written as DNA, the CDR3 is TGTGCCAGTAGTCCCCGAGGACAGTTAAGCAATCAGCCCCAGCATTTT. As protein: CASSPRGQLSNQPQHF. Filled out from reference TRBV19 and TRBJ1-5, the complete variable domain reads DGGITQSPKYLFRKEGQNVTLSCEQNLNHDAMYWYRQDPGQGLRLIYYSQIVNDFQKGDIAEGYSVSREKKESFPLTVTSAQKNPTAFYLCASSPRGQLSNQPQHFGDGTRLSIL.

The CDR3: CASHLTRVTGANVLTF. The CDR3 DNA is TGTGCCAGCCATCTGACCAGGGTAACTGGGGCCAACGTCCTGACTTTC. The chain uses TRBV6-1 and TRBJ2-6, with D possibly TRBD1 on 5 matching bases. The ends were cut back, 8 bases at V and 2 bases at J, with 16 bases in the middle. The CDR3 totals 16 residues. CDR1 MNHNS and CDR2 SASEGT come from the germline V gene.

In its sample, this clonotype was seen once. V is TRBV10-3 and J is TRBJ1-6; 7 positions match TRBD1. The CDR3 runs to 15 residues. The germline CDR1 and CDR2 sequences are ENHRY and SYGVKD. The V segment lost 0 bases and the J segment 9 bases; nucleotides outside the gene matches: 5. CDR3 sequence reads: CAISESGTVGSPLHF. The CDR3 nucleotides read TGTGCCATCAGTGAGTCCGGGACAGTCGGTTCACCCCTCCACTTT.

This clonotype was counted at least ten times. The V and J genes are TRBV19 and TRBJ1-4; 8 nucleotides line up with TRBD1. The germline CDR1 and CDR2 sequences are LNHDA and SQIVND (reference sequence). CDR3 length: 14 residues. Trimming at V came to 8 bases and at J to 7 bases, leaving 9 bases not matched to a gene. This CDR3 reads CASSGQGGVEKLFF. The CDR3 DNA is TGTGCCAGTTCCGGACAGGGAGGGGTTGAAAAACTGTTTTTT. The whole variable domain, filled in from reference TRBV19 and TRBJ1-4, reads DGGITQSPKYLFRKEGQNVTLSCEQNLNHDAMYWYRQDPGQGLRLIYYSQIVNDFQKGDIAEGYSVSREKKESFPLTVTSAQKNPTAFYLCASSGQGGVEKLFFGSGTQLSVL.

In its sample, this clonotype was seen many times. The chain couples TRBV29-1 to TRBJ2-2, with D possibly matching TRBD2 (5 bases). There are 13 residues in the CDR3. V was shortened by 7 bases and J by 1 base, with 10 bases between the two germline ends. Looked up from germline, CDR1 is SQVTM and CDR2 is ANQGSEA. The CDR3 DNA sequence: TGCAGCGCCACCCGGGGGAACACCGGGGAGCTGTTTTTT. This sequence encodes CSATRGNTGELFF.

The V and J genes are TRBV6-1 and TRBJ1-2; D unclear. Trimming removed 7 bases from V and 4 bases from J, with 10 bases in between. CDR3 length equals 12 residues. The germline V gene encodes CDR1 MNHNS and CDR2 SASEGT. The CDR3, as DNA: TGTGCCAGCAACGACGGATTCTATGGCTACACCTTC. Its translation: CASNDGFYGYTF.

About this clonotype itself: One base away lies a much larger clone, so this may be a sequencing read error. The chain recombines TRBV10-3 with TRBJ1-6, with TRBD1 identical over 7 bases. The CDR3 runs to 16 residues. Germline assignment: CDR1 ENHRY and CDR2 SYGVKD. The chain's CDR3 is CASSCSSGQDNSPLHF. The CDR3, as DNA: TGTGCCAGCAGTTGCTCGAGTGGACAGGATAATTCACCCCTCCACTTT.

This clonotype was picked up a small number of times. This chain connects TRBV19 to TRBJ1-6; 7 bases match TRBD1. With V trimmed by 9 bases and J by 0 bases, 8 bases remained unmatched. In germline, CDR1 is LNHDA, CDR2 SQIVND (reference sequence). This CDR3 region has 16 residues. CDR3 sequence reads: CASKKDRSSYNSPLHF. CDR3 DNA: TGTGCCAGCAAAAAGGACAGGAGCTCCTATAATTCACCCCTCCACTTT.

The V and J genes are TRBV25-1 and TRBJ1-6; 10 nucleotides agree with TRBD1. This CDR3 region has 16 residues. Germline CDR1 is MGHDK and CDR2 is SYGVNS. Trimming at V came to 6 bases and at J to 5 bases, leaving 7 bases not matched to a gene. As DNA, the CDR3 is TGTGCCAGCAGCTTTCGACAGGGGGCTAATAATTCACCCCTCCACTTT. Encoded protein: CASSFRQGANNSPLHF. The full variable domain, rest sourced from reference TRBV25-1 and TRBJ1-6, is EADIYQTPRYLVIGTGKKITLECSQTMGHDKMYWYQQDPGMELHLIHYSYGVNSTEKGDLSSESTVSRIRTEHFPLTLESARPSHTSQYLCASSFRQGANNSPLHFGNGTRLTVT.

As concerns this clonotype: The junction departs from germline at one end; a sequencing error may be responsible. This chain joins TRBV2 and TRBJ2-1, with a tentative D call TRBD2 (7 bases). The CDR3 runs to 13 residues. Germline V gives CDR1 SNHLY, CDR2 FYNNEI. The CDR3 DNA follows: TGCGCCAGCGAGCTGAGGGGGGGCGATGAGCAGTTCTTC. It codes for CASELRGGDEQFF.

CDR3 DNA sequence: TGCGCCAGCAGCCACCCCGGGGACAGGGTGGGCTATGGCTACACCTTC. It codes for CASSHPGDRVGYGYTF. The chain couples TRBV4-3 to TRBJ1-2; 9 positions match TRBD1. CDR1 and CDR2 (germline): LGHNA, YSLEER. With V trimmed by 3 bases and J by 4 bases, 9 bases remained unmatched. The length of the CDR3 is 16 residues.

This clonotype was recorded at least ten times. The gene calls are TRBV6-5 and TRBJ1-5; maybe TRBD1 (5 bases). CDR3 length: 15 amino acids. Germline loops: CDR1 MNHEY, CDR2 SVGAGI. Trimming left V 6 bases short and J 3 bases short, with 15 bases between. CDR3 sequence (DNA): TGTGCCAGCAGCCTCGAGCCAGGGCCCAATCAGCCCCAGCATTTT. It codes for CASSLEPGPNQPQHF.

This chain joins TRBV15 and TRBJ1-6, with 7 bases identical to TRBD1. CDR1 is LNHNV and CDR2 is YYDKDF in the germline V gene (reference sequence). The junction had 8 bases not matched to a gene; V was cut back by 4 bases and J by 8 bases. The CDR3 loop spans 15 amino acids. This chain's CDR3 is CATSIITGVHSPLHF. The CDR3 region has the DNA TGTGCCACCAGCATCATCACAGGGGTGCATTCACCCCTCCACTTT.

This clonotype showed up just a few times. This chain connects TRBV11-2 to TRBJ2-7, with 7 positions matching TRBD1. Germline assignment: CDR1 SGHAT and CDR2 FQNNGV. Unmatched junction bases numbered 6, after V lost 2 bases and J lost 2 bases. This CDR3 contains 15 residues. Here the CDR3 DNA reads TGTGCCAGCAGCTTAAGTAGGGGGCCGACCTACGAGCAGTACTTC. Amino acids: CASSLSRGPTYEQYF. The entire variable domain, with the rest obtained from reference TRBV11-2 and TRBJ2-7, is as follows: EAGVAQSPRYKIIEKRQSVAFWCNPISGHATLYWYQQILGQGPKLLIQFQNNGVVDDSQLPKDRFSAERLKGVDSTLKIQPAKLEDSAVYLCASSLSRGPTYEQYFGPGTRLTVT.

This clonotype was seen ten or more times. V gene TRBV12-3 or TRBV12-4 combines with J gene TRBJ1-1; D gene ambiguous. The CDR3 is made up of 13 amino acids. Trimming cost V 5 bases and J 6 bases, with 13 bases left between them. CDR3 nucleotides: TGTGCCAGCAGTCCTTACCTCAGAGCTGAAGCTTTCTTT. It yields the protein CASSPYLRAEAFF.

This clonotype was counted many times. The chain recombines TRBV7-9 with TRBJ2-7, with D maybe TRBD1 (5 bases). V gave up 1 base and J gave up 0 bases, with 10 bases separating them. This CDR3 is built from 15 residues. CDR1 is SEHNR, CDR2 FQNEAQ, per germline (reference sequence). CDR3 nucleotides: TGTGCCAGCAGCTTAGGTACAGGCGGCTCCTACGAGCAGTACTTC. Translating gives CASSLGTGGSYEQYF.

This clonotype was detected ten times or more. CDR3 amino acids: CASRVGRGNEQYF. The CDR3, as DNA: TGTGCCAGCAGAGTGGGTCGGGGTAACGAGCAGTACTTC. The rearrangement joins TRBV12-3 or TRBV12-4 to TRBJ2-7; tentative D call: TRBD2 (5 bases). The ends were cut back, 6 bases at V and 5 bases at J, with 14 bases in the middle. The CDR3 totals 13 residues.

The chain is built from TRBV2 and TRBJ1-2, with 8 nucleotides matching TRBD1. CDR3 length equals 15 residues. From germline, CDR1 is SNHLY and CDR2 FYNNEI. The junction had 7 bases not matched to a gene; V was cut back by 4 bases and J by 3 bases. This CDR3 reads CASSALRDRYYGYTF. The CDR3 bases are TGTGCCAGCAGTGCCCTTCGGGACAGGTACTATGGCTACACCTTC.

Many counts were recorded for this clonotype. The chain joins TRBV9 to TRBJ1-1, with D hard to call. V gave up 9 bases and J gave up 4 bases, with 16 bases separating them. The CDR3 covers 13 residues. CDR1 SGDLS and CDR2 YYNGEE come from the germline V gene. CDR3: CATSRALGTEAFF. The CDR3 DNA reads TGTGCCACCTCGCGGGCCCTGGGCACTGAAGCTTTCTTT.

The chain combines TRBV7-9 with TRBJ1-1; a possible D gene is TRBD1 (6 bases). The V gene lost 7 bases and the J gene lost 4 bases, with 13 bases spanning the gap. Germline V gene sequence: CDR1 SEHNR, CDR2 FQNEAQ (reference sequence). This CDR3 spans 13 amino acids. The CDR3 spells CASNRGASTEAFF. In DNA form, the CDR3 reads TGTGCCAGCAATCGGGGGGCTAGCACTGAAGCTTTCTTT.

This clonotype has a handful of counts. The V and J genes are TRBV11-2 and TRBJ2-5, with TRBD1 as a possible D gene (6 bases). The V gene's germline CDR1 is SGHAT and CDR2 FQNNGV. The CDR3 totals 15 residues. V was cut by 5 bases and J by 6 bases, with 19 bases left in between. The CDR3: CASSRGTADRKTQYF. CDR3 bases: TGTGCCAGCAGCCGAGGAACAGCAGACAGGAAGACCCAGTACTTC.